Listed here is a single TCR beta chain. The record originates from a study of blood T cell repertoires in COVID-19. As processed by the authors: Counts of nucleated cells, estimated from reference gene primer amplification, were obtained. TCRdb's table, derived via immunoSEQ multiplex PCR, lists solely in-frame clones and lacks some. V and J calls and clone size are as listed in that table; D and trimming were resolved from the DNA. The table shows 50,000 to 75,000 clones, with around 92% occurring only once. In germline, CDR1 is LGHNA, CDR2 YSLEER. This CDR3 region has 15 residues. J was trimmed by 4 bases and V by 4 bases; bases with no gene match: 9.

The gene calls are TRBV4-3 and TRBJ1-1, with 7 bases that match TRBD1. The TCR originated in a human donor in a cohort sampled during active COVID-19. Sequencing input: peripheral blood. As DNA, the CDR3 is TGCGCCAGCAGCCGGTACGTTGCAGGGGGCACTGAAGCTTTCTTT. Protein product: CASSRYVAGGTEAFF.